One T cell receptor beta chain is described in this entry. This sample is part of a study of radiation and T cells in renal cell carcinoma. Some clones are missing from TCRdb's copy, which holds only in-frame ones; the method was immunoSEQ multiplex PCR. The sample carries 120,000 or so clones, 85% to 90% recorded once. The CDR3 is made up of 15 amino acids. The V and J ends lost 4 bases and 6 bases respectively, with 13 bases between them. Germline V CDR1 and CDR2: SGHVS, FQNEAQ. Time point specified: blood 2 weeks post-SBRT. The treatment is: 15 Gy SBRT to primary tumor, nephrectomy 4 weeks later. This receptor was identified in a woman aged 70 to 79 with renal cell carcinoma. The material was blood, obtained from a patient whose treatment included radiotherapy and nephrectomy. This chain links TRBV7-8 with TRBJ1-6; D might be TRBD1 (5 bases). CDR3: CASSSREDGNSPLHF. DNA for the CDR3: TGTGCCAGCAGCTCCAGGGAGGATGGTAATTCACCCCTCCACTTT.